This entry is about one T cell receptor beta chain. In the authors' workflow: Researchers report that nucleated cell counts were estimated from reference gene primer amplification. The method was immunoSEQ multiplex PCR; TCRdb's version includes in-frame clones alone and lacks a portion of them. V, J and clone size are those of that table, while D and trimming were read from the DNA. The table records 60,000 to 70,000 clones, about 91% of them present only once. This CDR3 contains 15 residues. Deletions cut 5 bases from V and 0 bases from J, with 14 bases between. Germline assignment: CDR1 MDHEN and CDR2 SYDVKM. This specimen belongs to a study of blood T cell repertoires in COVID-19.

This TCR was recovered from a human donor in a cohort sampled during active COVID-19. Sequencing used peripheral blood. The chain combines TRBV28 with TRBJ2-7; a possible D gene is TRBD1 (6 bases). The DNA of the CDR3 is TGTGCCAGCAGTGAAAACCGGGACAACTCCTACGAGCAGTACTTC. This codes for CASSENRDNSYEQYF.